A single sample gave rise to the 24 T cell receptor beta chains below, sequenced in a study of PD-1 blockade in classical Hodgkin lymphoma. There was relapse after autologous stem cell transplantation in every patient, and there was variation in brentuximab vedotin exposure. Produced via immunoSEQ multiplex PCR; TCRdb's table is partial and in-frame only. Of over 20,000 clones listed, about two thirds are singletons. The sequenced sample was peripheral blood mononuclear cells (PBMCs), obtained at baseline. These receptor sequences come from a human donor with classical Hodgkin lymphoma.

This clone was seen only once. This sequence joins TRBV7-3 and TRBJ1-2, with D possibly matching TRBD1 (6 bases). V lost 5 bases and J 7 bases, leaving 14 bases between the germline ends. The CDR3 has 13 amino acids. Germline CDR1 reads SGHTA; CDR2 reads FQGTGA. CDR3 sequence: CASSEAQGTGYTF. The CDR3 DNA sequence: TGTGCCAGCAGCGAGGCGCAGGGGACTGGCTACACCTTC.

The genes are TRBV7-3 and TRBJ2-7; possibly TRBD1 or TRBD2 for D (6 bases each). CDR3 length: 15 amino acids. Trimming removed 4 bases from V and 4 bases from J, with 17 bases in between. Germline-derived CDR1 and CDR2 are SGHTA and FQGTGA. CDR3 region: CASSSTNGGPYEQYF. The DNA of the CDR3 is TGTGCCAGCAGCTCGACTAACGGGGGCCCATACGAGCAGTACTTC.

V is TRBV18 and J is TRBJ2-2, with D perhaps assigned TRBD1 or TRBD2 (6 bases each). CDR1 and CDR2 (germline): KGHSH, LQKENI. Trimming took off 3 bases at V and 0 bases at J, with 17 bases between the two ends. This CDR3 is 18 amino acids long. CDR3 in DNA: TGTGCCAGCTCACCTCCGGGGGCAGATTTCGCGAACACCGGGGAGCTGTTTTTT. This gives the protein CASSPPGADFANTGELFF.

There are a few counts of this clone. The chain employs TRBV4-1 and TRBJ1-1, with no clear D. The CDR3 covers 14 residues. Trimming shortened V by 1 base and J by 1 base, and 7 bases separated the two germline ends. CDR1 is MGHRA, CDR2 YSYEKL, per germline. The CDR3 DNA reads as TGCGCCAGCAGCCAAGTCCGACGGAACACTGAAGCTTTCTTT. Amino acid sequence: CASSQVRRNTEAFF.

The chain joins TRBV19 to TRBJ2-3; maybe TRBD1 (6 bases). V was shortened by 4 bases and J by 4 bases, with 21 bases between the two germline ends. This CDR3 is built from 17 residues. CDR1 is LNHDA and CDR2 is SQIVND in the germline V gene (reference sequence). CDR3 protein: CASSSGQPWVGPDTQYF. The CDR3 DNA reads as TGTGCCAGTAGTAGCGGACAGCCATGGGTTGGCCCAGATACGCAGTATTTT.

This chain links TRBV7-2 with TRBJ1-1; D remains unclear. CDR3 length: 15 amino acids. Germline V gene lookup returns CDR1 SGHTA and CDR2 FQGNSA. Trimming pared 0 bases from V and 2 bases from J, leaving 10 bases between. CDR3 residues: CASSLATGINTEAFF. The DNA for the CDR3 is TGTGCCAGCAGCTTAGCGACCGGGATTAACACTGAAGCTTTCTTT. Full variable domain (remainder filled in from reference TRBV7-2 and TRBJ1-1): GAGVSQSPSNKVTEKGKDVELRCDPISGHTALYWYRQSLGQGLEFLIYFQGNSAPDKSGLPSDRFSAERTGGSVSTLTIQRTQQEDSAVYLCASSLATGINTEAFFGQGTRLTVV.

This clone was seen once. The gene calls are TRBV27 and TRBJ2-1; 7 positions agree with TRBD1. The ends lost 6 bases at V and 2 bases at J; junction bases unmatched: 4. Germline loops: CDR1 MNHEY, CDR2 SMNVEV (reference sequence). CDR3 length: 14 residues. The CDR3 DNA reads as TGTGCCAGCAGAGAGGGGACAGCCTACAATGAGCAGTTCTTC. Residues: CASREGTAYNEQFF.

V usage is TRBV19 and J usage is TRBJ2-3; 14 bases line up with TRBD2. Germline trimming cut 2 bases from V and 3 bases from J; bases unmatched to any gene: 4. This CDR3 comprises 17 residues. In germline, CDR1 is LNHDA, CDR2 SQIVND (reference sequence). The CDR3 region is CASSILGTSGRTDTQYF. As DNA, the CDR3 is TGTGCCAGTAGTATATTAGGGACTAGCGGGAGAACAGATACGCAGTATTTT.

The V call is TRBV28, the J call TRBJ2-5, with 10 bases that match TRBD1. Trimming cost V 1 base and J 5 bases; bases outside gene matches: 10. The CDR3 has 17 residues. Germline values: CDR1 MDHEN, CDR2 SYDVKM. The CDR3 here is CASSLYGTGVAWETQYF. CDR3 DNA sequence: TGTGCCAGCAGTTTATATGGGACAGGGGTAGCGTGGGAGACCCAGTACTTC.

A few counts support this clone. This chain connects TRBV4-1 to TRBJ2-3; 11 bases map to TRBD2. Per germline, CDR1 MGHRA and CDR2 YSYEKL. The CDR3 covers 17 residues. The V and J ends lost 4 bases and 3 bases, in that order; junction bases with no gene match: 9. CDR3 nucleotides: TGCGCCAGCAGCCTTAGCGGGGGGGCGCTTGGGACAGATACGCAGTATTTT. Encoded protein: CASSLSGGALGTDTQYF.

The V gene is TRBV7-2, the J gene TRBJ1-4; TRBD1 matches 8 bases. Trimming removed 6 bases from V and 8 bases from J; junction bases left unmatched: 2. There are 12 residues in the CDR3. Germline CDR1 and CDR2: SGHTA and FQGNSA. The CDR3 sequence is CASSYRGEKLFF. CDR3 DNA: TGTGCCAGCAGTTACAGGGGGGAAAAACTGTTTTTT.

The chain employs TRBV11-2 and TRBJ2-5; D remains unclear. The CDR3 is made up of 13 amino acids. Between the trimmed V and J ends, which lost 1 base and 1 base, there was a span of 4 bases. Germline CDR1 reads SGHAT; CDR2 reads FQNNGV. The CDR3 DNA is TGTGCCAGCAGCTTAGTGGGCCAAGAGACCCAGTACTTC. It yields the protein CASSLVGQETQYF.

This chain joins TRBV11-2 and TRBJ2-5, with 7 bases aligning to TRBD1. Germline CDR1 is SGHAT and CDR2 is FQNNGV. CDR3 length: 14 residues. V lost 5 bases and J lost 5; bases outside the gene matches: 8. The CDR3, as DNA: TGTGCCAGCAGCCCTACAGGGGCCGAGGAGACCCAGTACTTC. This translates into CASSPTGAEETQYF.

This clone was observed a handful of times. The J gene is TRBJ2-5, the V gene TRBV9; TRBD1 aligns across 11 bases. This CDR3 has 15 residues. V gave up 4 bases and J gave up 5 bases; unmatched junction bases: 7. CDR1 is SGDLS, CDR2 YYNGEE, per germline. As DNA, the CDR3 is TGTGCCAGCAGCTTGGCGGACAGGGGGCGTGAGACCCAGTACTTC. As protein: CASSLADRGRETQYF.

The CDR3 DNA reads as TGTGCCAGCCATAGGGCGTCAGCGGCCTACAATGAGCAGTTCTTC. Protein product: CASHRASAAYNEQFF. The V and J genes are TRBV2 and TRBJ2-1; possibly TRBD2 for D (5 bases). CDR3 length equals 15 residues. Germline V CDR1 and CDR2: SNHLY, FYNNEI. With 8 bases removed from V and 2 bases from J, the gap between germline ends came to 16 bases.

The chain joins TRBV19 to TRBJ1-2, with TRBD1 matching over 9 bases. The CDR3 has 15 amino acids. Germline V gene lookup returns CDR1 LNHDA and CDR2 SQIVND (reference sequence). Trimming took 5 bases from V and 6 from J; bases not matched to a gene: 10. The CDR3 here is CASSVDRGPPHGYTF. CDR3 bases: TGTGCCAGTAGTGTGGACAGGGGCCCCCCTCATGGCTACACCTTC.

V is TRBV6-5 and J is TRBJ2-7, with D maybe TRBD1 (6 bases). CDR1 is MNHEY and CDR2 is SVGAGI in the germline V gene. V was cut by 2 bases and J by 0 bases, with 8 bases left in between. This CDR3 is 14 amino acids long. The CDR3: CASSYTGTSYEQYF. Here the CDR3 DNA reads TGTGCCAGCAGTTACACAGGGACCTCCTACGAGCAGTACTTC.

This clone was found once. The CDR3 loop is CASSLARTGNKVSTDTQYF. The DNA for the CDR3 is TGTGCCAGCAGCTTAGCCCGGACAGGCAACAAAGTAAGCACAGATACGCAGTATTTT. The V call is TRBV7-2, the J call TRBJ2-3; 7 bases fit TRBD1. Germline V gene data show CDR1 as SGHTA and CDR2 as FQGNSA. The V and J ends lost 0 bases and 0 bases, in that order; junction bases with no gene match: 12. The CDR3 length is 19 residues.

This clone occurred once. The sample carries other DNA sequences with the same CDR3. The chain employs TRBV9 and TRBJ2-3, with 16 bases identical to TRBD2. The CDR3 runs 16 residues. V was clipped by 2 bases and J by 3 bases; unmatched bases: 0. Germline V gene data show CDR1 as SGDLS and CDR2 as YYNGEE. The CDR3 protein is CASSVGLAGGTDTQYF. The CDR3 DNA is TGTGCCAGCAGCGTGGGACTAGCGGGGGGGACAGATACGCAGTATTTT.

The V call is TRBV19, the J call TRBJ1-6; 11 bases map to TRBD1. CDR1 is LNHDA and CDR2 is SQIVND in the germline V gene (reference sequence). With 3 bases clipped from V and 7 bases from J, the junction kept 8 bases outside the gene matches. This CDR3 region has 17 residues. The DNA for the CDR3 is TGTGCCAGTAGTATCCTGGGGACAGGGGGGAAGAATTCACCCCTCCACTTT. It encodes CASSILGTGGKNSPLHF. Complete variable domain (other parts from reference TRBV19 and TRBJ1-6): DGGITQSPKYLFRKEGQNVTLSCEQNLNHDAMYWYRQDPGQGLRLIYYSQIVNDFQKGDIAEGYSVSREKKESFPLTVTSAQKNPTAFYLCASSILGTGGKNSPLHFGNGTRLTVT.

This chain joins TRBV7-2 and TRBJ1-5, with D maybe TRBD1 (6 bases). V was clipped by 4 bases and J by 5 bases, with 12 bases between them. Germline assignment: CDR1 SGHTA and CDR2 FQGNSA. This CDR3 contains 14 residues. The CDR3 sequence: CASSSPGGYQPQHF. The CDR3 region has the DNA TGTGCCAGCAGCTCCCCCGGGGGCTATCAGCCCCAGCATTTT.

The rearrangement links TRBV19 to TRBJ2-7, with 8 bases matching TRBD2. Germline-derived CDR1 and CDR2 are LNHDA and SQIVND (reference sequence). This CDR3 region has 14 residues. Losses at the gene ends were 1 base for V and 4 bases for J; bases not matched to a gene: 3. This CDR3 reads CASSIVPGGYEQYF. CDR3 coding DNA: TGTGCCAGTAGTATAGTCCCGGGAGGGTACGAGCAGTACTTC.

The chain employs TRBV9 and TRBJ2-3; 7 bases align to TRBD1. The J segment lost 0 bases and the V segment lost 0 bases, leaving 10 bases of the junction unmatched. Germline-derived CDR1 and CDR2 are SGDLS and YYNGEE. CDR3 length equals 18 residues. The CDR3 reads CASSVEPLGQVSTDTQYF. CDR3 coding DNA: TGTGCCAGCAGCGTAGAGCCTCTTGGACAGGTTAGCACAGATACGCAGTATTTT.

The V gene is TRBV5-4, the J gene TRBJ1-2; TRBD1 is a possible D gene (5 bases). Germline V gives CDR1 SGHNT, CDR2 YYREEE (reference sequence). The CDR3 covers 13 residues. Trimming left V 3 bases short and J 7 bases short, with 13 bases between. CDR3 in DNA: TGTGCCAGCAGCTCGCAGGGTGTTTCTGGCTACACCTTC. Translating it yields CASSSQGVSGYTF.